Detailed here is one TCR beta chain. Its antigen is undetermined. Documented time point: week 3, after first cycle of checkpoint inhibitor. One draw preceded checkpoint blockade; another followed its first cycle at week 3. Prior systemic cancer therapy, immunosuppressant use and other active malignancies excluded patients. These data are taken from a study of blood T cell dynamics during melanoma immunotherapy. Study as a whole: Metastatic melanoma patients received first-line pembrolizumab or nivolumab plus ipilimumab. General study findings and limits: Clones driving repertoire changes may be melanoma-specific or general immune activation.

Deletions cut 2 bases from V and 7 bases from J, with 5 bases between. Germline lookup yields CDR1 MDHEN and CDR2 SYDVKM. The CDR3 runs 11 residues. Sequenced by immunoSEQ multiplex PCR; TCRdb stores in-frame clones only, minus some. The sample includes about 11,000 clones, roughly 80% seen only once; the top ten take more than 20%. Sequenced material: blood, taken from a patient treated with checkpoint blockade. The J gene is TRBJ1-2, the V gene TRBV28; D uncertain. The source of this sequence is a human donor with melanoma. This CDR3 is CASSLEGGYTF. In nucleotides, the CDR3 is TGTGCCAGCAGTTTAGAGGGTGGCTACACCTTC.